The T cell receptor (beta chain) described here comes from a study of PD-1 blockade in classical Hodgkin lymphoma. Whole-study results and caveats: Nivolumab initiated under 1 year post-ASCT led to patient exclusion. There was a significant rise in CD4+ TCR diversity by C4D1, with no such rise for CD8+.

Looked up from germline, CDR1 is SQVTM and CDR2 is ANQGSEA. The CDR3 has 17 residues. Unmatched junction bases numbered 12, after V lost 0 bases and J lost 2 bases. Time point given: cycle 4 day 1 (C4D1), after around six weeks of nivolumab. Relapse after autologous stem cell transplantation occurred in every patient, and brentuximab vedotin exposure varied. In its sample, this clone was seen once. Its antigen is not identified. Sequencing was performed with immunoSEQ multiplex PCR; in TCRdb, only in-frame clones are kept and a portion is missing. The data contain around 30,000 clones, over 75% of them singletons.

The sequence came from a human donor with classical Hodgkin lymphoma. V is TRBV29-1 and J is TRBJ1-1; 7 bases are shared with TRBD1. The sequenced sample was peripheral blood mononuclear cells (PBMCs), obtained before the fourth cycle of nivolumab. The CDR3: CSVEDEAGGTTNTEAFF. CDR3 sequence (DNA): TGCAGCGTTGAAGATGAGGCAGGGGGAACCACTAACACTGAAGCTTTCTTT.